This T cell receptor (beta chain) stems from a study of naive and memory T cell subsets. Overall study results and limits: The power law exponent of TCR abundance differed between naive and memory cells. In CD4 and CD8 cells, diversity dropped from naive through EMRA.

The beta constant-region primer was an equimolar mix of two oligonucleotides covering TRBC1 and TRBC2. Ligated cDNA was amplified by four rounds of PCR with nested alpha and beta constant-region primers and SP2. An oligonucleotide with the SP2 primer and a 12-nucleotide UMI was ligated to the cDNA 3' end. TCRdb itself ran the UMI-ligation and nested PCR reads through MiXCR, one entry per CDR3 protein. The profile shows about 23,000 distinct CDR3 sequences, roughly 10% of them singletons. Many counts were recorded for this clonotype. Its antigen is unknown. The V gene's germline CDR1 is MDHEN and CDR2 SYDVKM. The CDR3 runs to 13 residues. V gave up 3 bases and J gave up 4 bases, with 9 bases separating them.

J is TRBJ1-1 and V is TRBV28; no definite D call. The sequenced sample was central memory CD8+ T cells from blood. This clonotype was obtained from a human donor in good health. The CDR3 reads CASSFDVGTEAFF. DNA for the CDR3: TGTGCCAGCAGTTTCGACGTTGGCACTGAAGCTTTCTTT.